A single sample is the source of the 24 T cell receptor beta chains below, sequenced in a study of Ad26.COV2.S vaccination and SARS-CoV-2 variants. Generated by immunoSEQ multiplex PCR, the TCRdb table keeps only in-frame clones and is missing some. Found here are about 180,000 clones, roughly nine tenths of them singletons; the top ten hold around 6.3%. The sample consisted of peripheral blood, taken after recovery from COVID-19. The receptors come from a human donor who had recovered from COVID-19.

Details on this clone: An end of the junction does not agree with germline; a read error may underlie this. This chain joins TRBV7-7 and TRBJ1-2; 8 nucleotides match TRBD1. The germline V gene has CDR1 SSHAT and CDR2 FNYEAQ (reference sequence). CDR3 length: 15 amino acids. The CDR3 sequence: CASSLESDRGEGYTF. CDR3 coding DNA: TGTGCTAGCAGCCTCGAGTCCGACAGGGGCGAAGGCTACACCTTC.

The chain is built from TRBV11-2 and TRBJ2-5, with D perhaps assigned TRBD1 or TRBD2 (5 bases each). Looked up from germline, CDR1 is SGHAT and CDR2 is FQNNGV. Trimming removed 2 bases at V and 9 bases at J, with 13 bases between. The CDR3 is made up of 13 amino acids. As DNA, the CDR3 is TGTGCCAGCAGCTTACGGGGCCCCGGGGCCCAGTACTTC. Its translation: CASSLRGPGAQYF.

V is TRBV5-8 and J is TRBJ2-5; TRBD1 matches 9 bases. CDR3 length equals 18 residues. The ends lost 3 bases at V and 6 bases at J; junction bases unmatched: 18. Germline V gene data show CDR1 as SGHTS and CDR2 as YDEGEE. In DNA form, the CDR3 reads TGTGCCAGCAGCTCCCCGACAGGGGGTAATGGTGCAATAAAGACCCAGTACTTC. Its protein is CASSSPTGGNGAIKTQYF.

The genes are TRBV19 and TRBJ2-7; the match to TRBD1 covers 8 bases. CDR3 size: 16 residues. Germline V gene lookup returns CDR1 LNHDA and CDR2 SQIVND (reference sequence). Germline trimming cut 5 bases from V and 4 bases from J; bases unmatched to any gene: 13. The CDR3 here is CASSAPTGAPSYEQYF. For the CDR3, the DNA is TGTGCCAGTAGTGCTCCGACAGGGGCCCCTTCTTACGAGCAGTACTTC.

This chain uses TRBV19 with TRBJ1-1, with D maybe TRBD1 (5 bases). The CDR3 contains 15 residues. The V gene's germline CDR1 is LNHDA and CDR2 SQIVND (reference sequence). V was clipped by 5 bases and J by 2 bases, with 15 bases between them. CDR3 in DNA: TGTGCCAGTAGTGTCAGGGTTATCTCAAACACTGAAGCTTTCTTT. It encodes CASSVRVISNTEAFF.

With respect to this clone: The junction and the germline gene differ at one end; a read error may be behind it. The chain is built from TRBV9 and TRBJ1-1; D gene ambiguous. Germline V gene sequence: CDR1 SGDLS, CDR2 YYNGEE. This CDR3 contains 13 residues. The DNA for the CDR3 is TGTGCCAGCAGCGTAGCGCAGAACGCTGAAGCTTTCTTT. It is translated as CASSVAQNAEAFF.

The J gene is TRBJ1-2, the V gene TRBV18, with 8 bases fitting TRBD1. V lost 1 base to trimming and J lost 6 bases; unmatched junction nucleotides: 1. Germline CDR1 and CDR2: KGHSH and LQKENI. CDR3 length: 13 amino acids. In DNA form, the CDR3 reads TGTGCCAGCTCACCACTACAGGGGGATGGCTACACCTTC. Protein sequence: CASSPLQGDGYTF.

The genes are TRBV25-1 and TRBJ1-3; D unresolved. CDR1 MGHDK and CDR2 SYGVNS come from the germline V gene. The CDR3 has 14 residues. Trimming took off 1 base at V and 6 bases at J, with 10 bases between the two ends. The CDR3 reads CASSESTGTNTIYF. The CDR3 region has the DNA TGTGCCAGCAGTGAATCTACCGGCACAAACACCATATATTTT.

The chain employs TRBV18 and TRBJ2-3; D gene unclear. V gave up 3 bases and J gave up 6 bases, with 7 bases separating them. Germline V gives CDR1 KGHSH, CDR2 LQKENI. This CDR3 region has 12 residues. CDR3 residues: CASSPLGDTQYF. The CDR3 region has the DNA TGTGCCAGCTCACCCCTTGGGGATACGCAGTATTTT.

The chain links TRBV29-1 to TRBJ2-5; D gene unclear. The CDR3 covers 11 residues. V was cut by 6 bases and J by 5 bases, with 10 bases left in between. From germline, CDR1 is SQVTM and CDR2 ANQGSEA. The CDR3 bases are TGCAGCGTCCTAGGGCGGGAGACCCAGTACTTC. Translating gives CSVLGRETQYF.

The CDR3 DNA is TGTGCCAGCAGACAAGGGGGAAAGAACACCGGGGAGCTGTTTTTT. Translated: CASRQGGKNTGELFF. The J gene is TRBJ2-2, the V gene TRBV5-6; a possible D gene is TRBD1 (6 bases). CDR1 and CDR2 from the germline V gene are SGHDT and YYEEEE. CDR3 length equals 15 residues. V was pared by 5 bases and J by 1 base, with 12 bases between.

The V call is TRBV6-1, the J call TRBJ2-1, with 7 bases matching TRBD2. CDR3 length: 21 residues. V lost 0 bases and J lost 13; bases outside the gene matches: 30. CDR1 is MNHNS and CDR2 is SASEGT in the germline V gene. In DNA, the CDR3 is TGTGCCAGCAGTGAAGCGAACCGGGACTTTCTGACATTGAGAGCGGGAAGAGCACAGTTCTTC. Amino acids: CASSEANRDFLTLRAGRAQFF.

This chain joins TRBV19 and TRBJ2-7, with TRBD2 matching 11 bases. V trimming: 1 base; J trimming: 4 bases; junction bases outside the gene matches: 3. This CDR3 is built from 15 residues. Germline V gives CDR1 LNHDA, CDR2 SQIVND (reference sequence). The DNA for the CDR3 is TGTGCCAGTAGTATAGTAGCGGGAGGGCCGTACGAGCAGTACTTC. Translated: CASSIVAGGPYEQYF.

V and J are TRBV12-3 or TRBV12-4 and TRBJ2-1; no definite D call. V lost 6 bases and J 9 bases, leaving 12 bases between the germline ends. The CDR3 runs 12 residues. The CDR3 sequence is CASSRQWSEQFF. Here the CDR3 DNA reads TGTGCCAGCAGCCGCCAGTGGTCTGAGCAGTTCTTC.

The chain combines TRBV7-7 with TRBJ2-2; D gene unclear. V gave up 0 bases and J gave up 5 bases, with 10 bases separating them. Looked up from germline, CDR1 is SSHAT and CDR2 is FNYEAQ (reference sequence). This CDR3 comprises 15 residues. CDR3 sequence reads: CASSLAGVGTGELFF. CDR3 DNA: TGTGCCAGCAGCTTAGCTGGGGTTGGGACCGGGGAGCTGTTTTTT.

The chain recombines TRBV7-8 with TRBJ1-5; D remains ambiguous. Germline CDR1 and CDR2: SGHVS and FQNEAQ. V shed 3 bases and J shed 5 bases, with 8 bases lying between them. The CDR3 extends over 13 amino acids. The DNA for the CDR3 is TGTGCCAGCAGCTTTGATGGGGATCAGCCCCAGCATTTT. Protein: CASSFDGDQPQHF.

The chain employs TRBV28 and TRBJ2-7; D call uncertain. Looked up from germline, CDR1 is MDHEN and CDR2 is SYDVKM. Trimming removed 6 bases at V and 3 bases at J, with 15 bases between. This CDR3 comprises 14 residues. In DNA form, the CDR3 reads TGTGCCAGCAGCCTAGGCAGCGACCTCTACGAGCAGTACTTC. Amino acid sequence: CASSLGSDLYEQYF.

The chain employs TRBV7-8 and TRBJ2-7, with D perhaps assigned TRBD1 or TRBD2 (5 bases each). This CDR3 spans 13 amino acids. V was cut by 10 bases and J by 5 bases, with 18 bases left in between. Germline-derived CDR1 and CDR2 are SGHVS and FQNEAQ. The CDR3 region is CATGAGNYDEQYF. For the CDR3, the DNA is TGTGCCACCGGGGCAGGGAATTATGACGAGCAGTACTTC.

This chain uses TRBV18 with TRBJ2-3; 9 bases match TRBD2. The CDR3 consists of 17 residues. The V and J ends lost 3 bases and 8 bases, in that order; junction bases with no gene match: 15. Germline V gene sequence: CDR1 KGHSH, CDR2 LQKENI. CDR3 nucleotides: TGTGCCAGCTCACCCCCACTAGCGGGCCCCGCCGGCGGTACGCAGTATTTT. It encodes CASSPPLAGPAGGTQYF. The complete variable domain, with remaining parts taken from reference TRBV18 and TRBJ2-3, reads NAGVMQNPRHLVRRRGQEARLRCSPMKGHSHVYWYRQLPEEGLKFMVYLQKENIIDESGMPKERFSAEFPKEGPSILRIQQVVRGDSAAYFCASSPPLAGPAGGTQYFGPGTRLTVL.

The genes are TRBV28 and TRBJ2-7; TRBD1 or TRBD2 may be the D gene (5 bases each). The germline V and J ends were trimmed by 8 bases and 4 bases, with 12 bases remaining between them. CDR1 MDHEN and CDR2 SYDVKM come from the germline V gene. This CDR3 spans 12 amino acids. The CDR3 loop is CASGTGFYEQYF. CDR3 nucleotides: TGTGCCAGCGGGACGGGGTTTTACGAGCAGTACTTC.

This rearrangement joins TRBV14 to TRBJ1-2; D is undetermined. The germline gives CDR1 SGHDN, CDR2 FVKESK. V gave up 0 bases and J gave up 7 bases, with 18 bases separating them. The CDR3 has 16 amino acids. The CDR3 reads CASSQEGRPLAAGYTF. In nucleotides, the CDR3 is TGTGCCAGCAGCCAAGAGGGGAGACCGCTGGCGGCTGGCTACACCTTC.

The chain combines TRBV5-1 with TRBJ1-4, with D maybe TRBD1 (6 bases). In germline, CDR1 is SGHRS, CDR2 YFSETQ. Trimming removed 5 bases at V and 0 bases at J, with 17 bases between. The CDR3 is 17 amino acids. The CDR3 bases are TGCGCCAGCAGGGCTCGGGTCACAGGGACAACTAATGAAAAACTGTTTTTT. Translating gives CASRARVTGTTNEKLFF.

This clone showed up just a few times. The rearrangement joins TRBV9 to TRBJ1-1, with D possibly matching TRBD1 (5 bases). V was shortened by 5 bases and J by 5 bases, with 16 bases between the two germline ends. The CDR3 totals 14 residues. CDR1 SGDLS and CDR2 YYNGEE come from the germline V gene. The CDR3 spells CASRWRGGGTEAFF. DNA for the CDR3: TGTGCCAGCAGGTGGCGGGGTGGGGGAACTGAAGCTTTCTTT.

CDR3 bases: TGTGCCAGCAGCTTTCAAGGCCAGTCCACCGGGGAGCTGTTTTTT. Its translation is CASSFQGQSTGELFF. The rearrangement links TRBV11-1 to TRBJ2-2; D unresolved. The V gene lost 3 bases and the J gene lost 4 bases, with 12 bases spanning the gap. Germline V lookup: CDR1 SGHAT, CDR2 FQDESV (reference sequence). CDR3 size: 15 residues.